This TCR beta chain was captured in a study of cytomegalovirus exposure and HLA in healthy donors. The primer mix had 60 Vbeta and 13 Jbeta primers. The repertoire was sequenced with immunoSEQ multiplex PCR; TCRdb's copy has only in-frame clones and lacks some. The table lists about 130,000 clones, approximately 80% of them singletons, with approximately 2.1% in the top ten. This CDR3 is 13 amino acids long. V was clipped by 3 bases and J by 8 bases, with 11 bases between them. Germline-derived CDR1 and CDR2 are SGHRS and YFSETQ. This TCR was recovered from a young man in good health and CMV-seronegative. Sequencing used PBMCs. The chain uses TRBV5-1 and TRBJ2-2; D is possibly TRBD1 (5 bases). The DNA for the CDR3 is TGCGCCAGCAGCTCGGACACCCTGGGGGAGCTGTTTTTT. Translated, it gives CASSSDTLGELFF.